This T cell receptor beta chain was identified in a study of blood T cell repertoires in COVID-19. On the study more broadly: Both acute and convalescent COVID-19 samples were obtained from the United States, Italy and Spain. T cells, B-cell-depleted T cells, or PBMCs provided the cDNA or gDNA that served as material.

In the study's own analysis: Amplification from reference gene primers served as the basis for estimated nucleated cell counts. TCRdb keeps only in-frame clones here, not all; method: immunoSEQ multiplex PCR. The DNA was the basis for D and trimming; V, J and clone size are from that table. The sample records more than 9,000 clones, approximately 80% being singletons. Sequencing input: peripheral blood. The source of this sequence is an older woman with acute or convalescent COVID-19.

CDR3 residues: CASSERGTGSRETQYF. Here the CDR3 DNA reads TGTGCCAGCAGTGAAAGAGGGACAGGGTCGCGGGAGACCCAGTACTTC. The rearrangement joins TRBV2 to TRBJ2-5; 9 positions agree with TRBD1. The CDR3 is 16 residues long. J gave up 5 bases and V 2 bases, and 9 bases lay outside the gene matches. Germline assignment: CDR1 SNHLY and CDR2 FYNNEI.